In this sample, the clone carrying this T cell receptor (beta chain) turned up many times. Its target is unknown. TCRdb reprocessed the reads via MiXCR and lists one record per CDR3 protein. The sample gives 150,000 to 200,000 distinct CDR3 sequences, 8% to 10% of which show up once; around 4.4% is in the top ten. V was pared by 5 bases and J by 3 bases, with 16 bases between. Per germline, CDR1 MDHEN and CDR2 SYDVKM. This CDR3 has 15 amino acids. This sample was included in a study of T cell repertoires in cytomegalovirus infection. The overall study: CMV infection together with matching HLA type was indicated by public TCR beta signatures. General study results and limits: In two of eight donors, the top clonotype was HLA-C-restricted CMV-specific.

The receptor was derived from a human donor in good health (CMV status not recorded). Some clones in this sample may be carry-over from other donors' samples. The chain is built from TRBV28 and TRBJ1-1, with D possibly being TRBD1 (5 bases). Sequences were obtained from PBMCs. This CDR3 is CASSPAVGGDTEAFF. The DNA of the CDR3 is TGTGCCAGCAGTCCGGCGGTGGGGGGGGACACTGAAGCTTTCTTT.